What follows is one T cell receptor (beta chain) and its context. Deletions cut 1 base from V and 7 bases from J, with 10 bases between. This CDR3 has 13 amino acids. Germline V gene data show CDR1 as SGHTA and CDR2 as FQGNSA. Through a sample-barcoded 5' primer and a J-beta primer mix, a second PCR was run for roughly 6 to 12 cycles. Via MiXCR, TCRdb re-called the 5' RACE reads, giving one row per CDR3 protein. The table has about 780,000 distinct CDR3 sequences, roughly 24% seen once. The record originates from a study of blood T cells in healthy people across ages. These data also formed part of another study, on T cells of mothers and their children.

This clonotype was obtained from a boy between 10 and 17 years old in good health. Sequenced sample: blood. The chain joins TRBV7-2 to TRBJ1-1; D uncertain. The CDR3 loop reads CASSLGQESEAFF. The CDR3 nucleotides are TGTGCCAGCAGCTTAGGGCAGGAGAGTGAAGCTTTCTTT.